This is a list of T cell receptor beta chains from one sample in a study of T cells in Graves' hyperthyroidism and ophthalmopathy. Via MiXCR, TCRdb re-called the multiplex PCR reads, giving one row per CDR3 protein. The data hold about 500,000 distinct CDR3 sequences, with around 15% observed a single time. Source material: blood. The receptor set was obtained from a woman aged 30 to 39 with Graves' ophthalmopathy. Each CDR3 is given with its conserved first and last residue. Each record gives: D gene, V gene, J gene, CDR3 protein. The D gene is left open where the match is weak.

TRBD2	TRBV6-1	TRBJ2-7	CASSEELAGEQYF
.	TRBV12-3/TRBV12-4	TRBJ2-5	CASRWDGEETQYF
.	TRBV3-1	TRBJ2-7	CASSRTSYEQYF
.	TRBV5-1	TRBJ1-3	CASSLAGTVLGSTIYF
.	TRBV4-3	TRBJ2-1	CASSQDEAPYDEQFF
.	TRBV28	TRBJ1-1	CASSPYGNTEAFF
TRBD2	TRBV6-2/TRBV6-3	TRBJ2-1	CASSYSPTSGKGTEQFF
.	TRBV18	TRBJ2-5	CASSPLSGTETQYF
TRBD1	TRBV20-1	TRBJ1-2	CRPKTGTVGYTF
TRBD2	TRBV28	TRBJ2-3	CASRPELAGDTQYF
.	TRBV6-1	TRBJ2-7	CASSGASPYEQYF
.	TRBV30	TRBJ1-5	CAWSNYGGGNQPQHF
TRBD2	TRBV6-1	TRBJ2-1	CASSRLAGVGGNNEQFF
.	TRBV7-9	TRBJ1-4	CASRAPSTGLNEKLFF